The 13 T cell receptor beta chains given below trace back to one sample, sequenced in a study of beta chain features in type 1 diabetes. Isolated RNA was reverse transcribed in full, so expressed TCRB transcripts were sequenced. The method was immunoSEQ multiplex PCR; TCRdb's version includes in-frame clones alone and lacks a portion of them. The data contain a few hundred thousand clones, roughly 31% of them singletons. Material: naive CD4+ T cells from blood. The receptors derive from a man aged 18 to 29 in good health.

This clone occurred a few times. This chain joins TRBV28 and TRBJ2-5; 11 nucleotides align to TRBD2. The V and J ends lost 6 bases and 4 bases, in that order; junction bases with no gene match: 1. This CDR3 contains 13 residues. Germline lookup yields CDR1 MDHEN and CDR2 SYDVKM. The CDR3: CASRTSGRETQYF. CDR3 sequence (DNA): TGTGCCAGCAGAACTAGCGGGAGAGAGACCCAGTACTTC.

Worth noting for this clone: This specimen includes other DNA sequences encoding the same CDR3. The genes are TRBV9 and TRBJ2-5; D is unclear. This CDR3 region has 15 residues. From germline, CDR1 is SGDLS and CDR2 YYNGEE. Between the trimmed V and J ends, which lost 0 bases and 2 bases, there was a span of 11 bases. The CDR3 loop is CASSVAPTGQETQYF. The CDR3 DNA sequence: TGTGCCAGCAGCGTAGCTCCGACTGGTCAAGAGACCCAGTACTTC.

With respect to this clone: This sample includes further DNA sequences coding for the same CDR3. The chain combines TRBV7-2 with TRBJ2-7; D call uncertain. The CDR3 totals 12 residues. Trimming took off 5 bases at V and 0 bases at J, with 5 bases between the two ends. CDR1 SGHTA and CDR2 FQGNSA come from the germline V gene. For the CDR3, the DNA is TGTGCCAGCAGCCCCAGCTCCTACGAGCAGTACTTC. Translated: CASSPSSYEQYF.

This clone was detected a few times. CDR3 residues: CASSVDPSGRAGGTYNEQFF. CDR3 DNA sequence: TGTGCCAGCAGCGTAGACCCTAGCGGGAGGGCCGGGGGGACCTACAATGAGCAGTTCTTC. The rearrangement joins TRBV9 to TRBJ2-1; 12 bases line up with TRBD2. CDR3 size: 20 residues. CDR1 is SGDLS, CDR2 YYNGEE, per germline. Trimming cost V 0 bases and J 2 bases; bases outside gene matches: 12.

Comments on this clone: Other DNA sequences of this sample code for an identical CDR3. The V and J genes are TRBV9 and TRBJ2-7; D ambiguous. CDR1 and CDR2 from the germline V gene are SGDLS and YYNGEE. The CDR3 runs to 14 residues. Trimming took 0 bases from V and 0 from J, leaving 7 bases between them. The CDR3 region has the DNA TGTGCCAGCAGCGTAGAGTGGGGCTCCTACGAGCAGTACTTC. The encoded protein is CASSVEWGSYEQYF. The variable domain in full, completed from reference TRBV9 and TRBJ2-7, reads DSGVTQTPKHLITATGQRVTLRCSPRSGDLSVYWYQQSLDQGLQFLIQYYNGEERAKGNILERFSAQQFPDLHSELNLSSLELGDSALYFCASSVEWGSYEQYFGPGTRLTVT.

The sample holds a few counts of this clone. The chain employs TRBV29-1 and TRBJ1-2; D is unresolved. This CDR3 spans 13 amino acids. CDR1 is SQVTM and CDR2 is ANQGSEA in the germline V gene. V was clipped by 8 bases and J by 5 bases, with 18 bases between them. The CDR3 region has the DNA TGCAGCACCCAGGAGGTGGTTAGTTATGGCTACACCTTC. Encoded protein: CSTQEVVSYGYTF.

The chain is built from TRBV30 and TRBJ2-5; 11 nucleotides agree with TRBD1. The tail of the sequence fits TRBJ2-7 better, so the J call may be wrong. Germline CDR1 and CDR2: GTSNPN and SVGIG (reference sequence). The CDR3 contains 15 residues. The CDR3 DNA reads TGTGCCTGGAGTGAGGGGACAGGGGGCTCCTACGAGCAGTACTTC. It codes for CAWSEGTGGSYEQYF.

The CDR3 bases are TGTGCCAGCAGCCAAGATTTCGCGGGTACGCAGTATTTT. Translating it yields CASSQDFAGTQYF. The gene calls are TRBV14 and TRBJ2-3; tentative D call: TRBD2 (5 bases). The CDR3 covers 13 residues. The germline V and J ends were trimmed by 0 bases and 8 bases, with 9 bases remaining between them. Per the germline V gene, CDR1 is SGHDN and CDR2 is FVKESK. The whole variable domain, filled in from reference TRBV14 and TRBJ2-3, reads EAGVTQFPSHSVIEKGQTVTLRCDPISGHDNLYWYRRVMGKEIKFLLHFVKESKQDESGMPNNRFLAERTGGTYSTLKVQPAELEDSGVYFCASSQDFAGTQYFGPGTRLTVL.

The chain couples TRBV30 to TRBJ1-1, with D tentatively TRBD1 (6 bases). The length of the CDR3 is 17 residues. Trimming left V 2 bases short and J 0 bases short, with 19 bases between. Germline CDR1 reads GTSNPN; CDR2 reads SVGIG (reference sequence). The CDR3 DNA reads TGTGCCTGGAGTCCCGGTTGGACAGTACTTCTGAACACTGAAGCTTTCTTT. Protein product: CAWSPGWTVLLNTEAFF.

The genes are TRBV28 and TRBJ2-7; TRBD1 matches at 7 bases. This CDR3 is built from 13 residues. Per the germline V gene, CDR1 is MDHEN and CDR2 is SYDVKM. With 6 bases clipped from V and 3 bases from J, the junction kept 5 bases outside the gene matches. The CDR3 spells CASRPSGGYEQYF. The CDR3 DNA sequence: TGTGCCAGCAGGCCGTCAGGGGGCTACGAGCAGTACTTC. The whole variable domain, filled in from reference TRBV28 and TRBJ2-7, reads DVKVTQSSRYLVKRTGEKVFLECVQDMDHENMFWYRQDPGLGLRLIYFSYDVKMKEKGDIPEGYSVSREKKERFSLILESASTNQTSMYLCASRPSGGYEQYFGPGTRLTVT.

This clone was seen a few times. The V call is TRBV5-4, the J call TRBJ2-1, with 12 bases lining up with TRBD2. The CDR3 sequence is 15 residues long. Per the germline V gene, CDR1 is SGHNT and CDR2 is YYREEE (reference sequence). With 5 bases clipped from V and 8 bases from J, the junction kept 8 bases outside the gene matches. The CDR3 DNA reads as TGTGCCAGCAGTCGACGGACTAGCGGGAACGATGAGCAGTTCTTC. It codes for CASSRRTSGNDEQFF.

This clone was seen more than once but under ten times. This sequence joins TRBV29-1 and TRBJ1-2, with D unclear. Germline CDR1 and CDR2: SQVTM and ANQGSEA. V shed 0 bases and J shed 6 bases, with 11 bases lying between them. This CDR3 spans 13 amino acids. The DNA of the CDR3 is TGCAGCGTTGAAGAATCGGGGTTTGATGGCTACACCTTC. Amino acids: CSVEESGFDGYTF. Filled out from reference TRBV29-1 and TRBJ1-2, the complete variable domain reads SAVISQKPSRDICQRGTSLTIQCQVDSQVTMMFWYRQQPGQSLTLIATANQGSEATYESGFVIDKFPISRPNLTFSTLTVSNMSPEDSSIYLCSVEESGFDGYTFGSGTRLTVV.

In this sample, this clone turned up a few times. The junction departs from germline at one end; a sequencing error may be responsible. V gene TRBV29-1 combines with J gene TRBJ2-7; D gene ambiguous. Germline lookup yields CDR1 SQVTM and CDR2 ANQGSEA. This CDR3 has 10 residues. The CDR3 loop is CSVGEYAQYF. The CDR3 nucleotides are TGCAGCGTTGGAGAATACGCGCAGTACTTC.